The TCR beta chain described here comes from a study of T-cell reconstitution after alpha-beta-depleted transplantation in children. Remarks on this clonotype: Its antigen is unknown.

The ends were cut back, 4 bases at V and 3 bases at J, with 10 bases in the middle. The CDR3 has 13 residues. Per the germline V gene, CDR1 is SGHRS and CDR2 is YFSETQ. Study results and limitations: Expanded graft clones, several hundred of them, were reportedly the source of alpha-beta T cells about two months after transplant. T-cell counts and diversity at one year following transplant were attributed mainly to newly produced T cells. Some patients showed high day-60 TCRbeta diversity, which derived from surviving recipient T cells and thymic progenitors.

A TCRbeta library incorporating unique molecular identifiers was prepared. MiXCR, applied by TCRdb to the PCR reads, yields one record per CDR3 protein. The data contain about 130,000 distinct CDR3 sequences, about 9.6% of them singletons. This sequence originates from a girl less than two years old who had a stem cell transplant for combined immunodeficiency, so the T cells may come from the graft donor. The chain uses TRBV5-1 and TRBJ1-1; D is possibly TRBD1 (6 bases). Sequencing was performed on PBMCs, mostly from graft donor cells, taken 180 days after TCRalphabeta/CD19-depleted stem cell transplant. CDR3 in DNA: TGCGCCAGCAGCCGGACAGCTGACACTGAAGCTTTCTTT. It yields the protein CASSRTADTEAFF.